The 20 T cell receptor beta chains reported below all come from one sample, sequenced in a study of blood T cell repertoires in COVID-19. The data were produced by immunoSEQ multiplex PCR, yet TCRdb's version contains in-frame clones alone and is incomplete. The data contain some 300,000 clones, more than 70% of them singletons. Sequenced input: PBMCs or T cells enriched from blood (not recorded which). Every receptor here comes from a woman in her sixties or seventies in a cohort exposed to, infected with or recovered from COVID-19 (not recorded which).

This clone has just a few counts. The same CDR3 is also encoded by other DNA sequences in this sample. This chain links TRBV12-3 or TRBV12-4 with TRBJ2-5, with D possibly being TRBD2 (6 bases). The CDR3 has 13 amino acids. Deletions cut 3 bases from V and 5 bases from J, with 10 bases between. The CDR3 sequence is CASSFGGGETQYF. DNA of the CDR3: TGTGCCAGCAGTTTTGGTGGGGGGGAGACCCAGTACTTC.

This sequence joins TRBV7-2 and TRBJ2-3, with 8 bases lining up with TRBD2. Losses at the gene ends were 5 bases for V and 6 bases for J; bases not matched to a gene: 7. The CDR3 covers 14 residues. CDR1 is SGHTA, CDR2 FQGNSA, per germline. The CDR3 sequence: CASSTGTRVDTQYF. DNA for the CDR3: TGTGCCAGCAGCACAGGGACTAGGGTGGATACGCAGTATTTT.

The chain is built from TRBV30 and TRBJ2-3, with 11 bases matching TRBD2. The CDR3 extends over 19 amino acids. The germline V gene has CDR1 GTSNPN and CDR2 SVGIG (reference sequence). The junction had 15 bases not matched to a gene; V was cut back by 2 bases and J by 2 bases. For the CDR3, the DNA is TGTGCCTGGAGTAATACCCGGACTAGCGGGCGAATTTACACAGATACGCAGTATTTT. Encoded protein: CAWSNTRTSGRIYTDTQYF. The full variable domain, its missing parts supplied by reference TRBV30 and TRBJ2-3, is SQTIHQWPATLVQPVGSPLSLECTVEGTSNPNLYWYRQAAGRGLQLLFYSVGIGQISSEVPQNLSASRPQDRQFILSSKKLLLSDSGFYLCAWSNTRTSGRIYTDTQYFGPGTRLTVL.

This clone was counted a single time. This chain links TRBV5-1 with TRBJ2-1; D might be TRBD2 (6 bases). CDR3 size: 14 residues. Trimming removed 0 bases from V and 6 bases from J, with 10 bases in between. Germline V CDR1 and CDR2: SGHRS, YFSETQ. CDR3 sequence (DNA): TGCGCCAGCAGCTTGGGCGGGAAGGGCAATGAGCAGTTCTTC. Translating gives CASSLGGKGNEQFF.

This chain connects TRBV10-1 to TRBJ1-2, with 11 bases that match TRBD1. The germline gives CDR1 WNHNN, CDR2 SYGVQD (reference sequence). The J segment lost 8 bases and the V segment lost 8 bases, leaving 16 bases of the junction unmatched. This CDR3 is built from 16 residues. The CDR3 DNA reads TGCGCCAGCCCTCGGACAGGGGGCCACTCGATGTGCGGCTACACCTTC. It encodes CASPRTGGHSMCGYTF.

CDR3 region: CASSLGRTYNSPLHF. The DNA for the CDR3 is TGCGCCAGCAGCTTGGGCAGGACTTATAATTCACCCCTCCACTTT. The rearrangement links TRBV5-1 to TRBJ1-6; D is unclear. The CDR3 is 15 amino acids. V gave up 0 bases and J gave up 4 bases, with 8 bases separating them. The germline V gene encodes CDR1 SGHRS and CDR2 YFSETQ.

This chain links TRBV10-2 with TRBJ2-3; 10 bases map to TRBD2. Germline CDR1 is WSHSY and CDR2 is SAAADI. V shed 0 bases, J shed 8 bases, and the junction held 2 bases outside the gene matches. The CDR3 consists of 14 residues. For the CDR3, the DNA is TGCGCCAGCAGTGAGTCGGGACTAGCGCTTACGCAGTATTTT. It specifies CASSESGLALTQYF.

The V gene is TRBV6-5, the J gene TRBJ1-5; D gene uncertain. Trimming took off 0 bases at V and 2 bases at J, with 8 bases between the two ends. Germline loops: CDR1 MNHEY, CDR2 SVGAGI. This CDR3 is 15 amino acids long. The CDR3 sequence is CASSYSTSGNQPQHF. Written as DNA, the CDR3 is TGTGCCAGCAGTTACTCGACTAGCGGCAATCAGCCCCAGCATTTT.

On this clone itself: One end of the junction fails to match germline, which may point to a read error. The DNA of the CDR3 is TGCGCCACCAGCCGACAGGGGATACCCTCTGGGGCCAACGTCCTGACTTTC. Its protein is CATSRQGIPSGANVLTF. The chain employs TRBV4-1 and TRBJ2-6; 8 bases map to TRBD1. The CDR3 runs to 17 residues. CDR1 MGHRA and CDR2 YSYEKL come from the germline V gene.

J is TRBJ2-3 and V is TRBV24-1, with 9 bases identical to TRBD2. The CDR3 has 14 residues. With 3 bases clipped from V and 7 bases from J, the junction kept 4 bases outside the gene matches. CDR1 is KGHDR, CDR2 SFDVKD, per germline. For the CDR3, the DNA is TGTGCCACCAGTGATGGCGGGAGGGGAAATACGCAGTATTTT. It yields the protein CATSDGGRGNTQYF.

The chain recombines TRBV5-6 with TRBJ2-2; 11 bases are shared with TRBD2. The V gene end was trimmed by 0 bases and the J gene end by 8 bases; junction bases not matched to a gene: 3. The CDR3 is made up of 15 amino acids. Germline CDR1 and CDR2: SGHDT and YYEEEE. The CDR3 coding sequence is TGTGCCAGCAGCTTGGGACTAGCGGGGTCTGGGGAGCTGTTTTTT. Its protein is CASSLGLAGSGELFF.

This chain joins TRBV24-1 and TRBJ2-1; 7 bases are a match to TRBD2. Germline V gene data show CDR1 as KGHDR and CDR2 as SFDVKD. This CDR3 comprises 16 residues. V was pared by 4 bases and J by 3 bases, with 8 bases of the junction left unmatched. This chain's CDR3 is CATSDPLGGGYNEQFF. The CDR3 region has the DNA TGTGCCACCAGTGACCCCCTTGGCGGGGGCTACAATGAGCAGTTCTTC.

The genes are TRBV20-1 and TRBJ2-1; 7 nucleotides line up with TRBD2. The CDR3 is 15 amino acids. Germline V gene data show CDR1 as DFQATT and CDR2 as SNEGSKA (reference sequence). After removal of 3 bases from V and 4 bases from J, the junction contained 9 bases not matched to a gene. The chain's CDR3 is CSASRAGAGYNEQFF. The CDR3 DNA is TGCAGTGCTAGTCGGGCGGGAGCGGGGTACAATGAGCAGTTCTTC.

This clone was picked up one time. The chain carries TRBV11-2 and TRBJ2-3, with D possibly being TRBD1 (6 bases). Per germline, CDR1 SGHAT and CDR2 FQNNGV. V dropped 3 bases and J dropped 0 bases, with 19 bases sitting between them. This CDR3 region has 18 residues. CDR3 in DNA: TGTGCCAGCAGCTTTAGTAGGGGGAGTGGCGGGAGCACAGATACGCAGTATTTT. Translating it yields CASSFSRGSGGSTDTQYF.

V and J are TRBV5-3 and TRBJ2-1; 11 nucleotides agree with TRBD2. TRBV5-3 is an ORF for which the function is uncertain. Unmatched junction bases numbered 3, after V lost 3 bases and J lost 4 bases. The CDR3 spans 15 residues. The CDR3 is CARSCRLAGYNEQFF. In nucleotides, the CDR3 is TGTGCCAGAAGCTGCCGACTAGCGGGATACAATGAGCAGTTCTTC.

The V call is TRBV5-4, the J call TRBJ1-4, with D uncertain. V lost 2 bases and J 8 bases, leaving 13 bases between the germline ends. Germline assignment: CDR1 SGHNT and CDR2 YYREEE (reference sequence). The CDR3 loop spans 14 amino acids. The CDR3 spells CASSLDIAREKLFF. In nucleotides, the CDR3 is TGTGCCAGCAGCTTAGACATCGCTCGGGAAAAACTGTTTTTT. The full variable domain, in which reference TRBV5-4 and TRBJ1-4 provide the parts outside the CDR3, is ETGVTQSPTHLIKTRGQQVTLRCSSQSGHNTVSWYQQALGQGPQFIFQYYREEENGRGNFPPRFSGLQFPNYSSELNVNALELDDSALYLCASSLDIAREKLFFGSGTQLSVL.

With respect to this clone: The identical CDR3 is also encoded by other nucleotide sequences in the sample. The chain carries TRBV20-1 and TRBJ2-7; D uncertain. Germline values: CDR1 DFQATT, CDR2 SNEGSKA (reference sequence). V lost 5 bases, J lost 3 bases, and 5 bases lay in between. The CDR3 covers 10 residues. CDR3 residues: CSAPLYEQYF. The CDR3 nucleotides are TGCAGTGCTCCACTCTACGAGCAGTACTTC.

This clone turned up a few times. V is TRBV7-9 and J is TRBJ1-4; D is unclear. The CDR3 is made up of 14 amino acids. The V gene lost 4 bases and the J gene lost 0 bases, with 6 bases spanning the gap. Germline CDR1 reads SEHNR; CDR2 reads FQNEAQ (reference sequence). DNA of the CDR3: TGTGCCAGCAGCTCCCTTGCAACTAATGAAAAACTGTTTTTT. It is translated as CASSSLATNEKLFF.

V and J are TRBV27 and TRBJ1-1, with no clear D. This CDR3 has 11 residues. Germline CDR1 reads MNHEY; CDR2 reads SMNVEV (reference sequence). Trimming removed 7 bases from V and 5 bases from J, with 8 bases in between. The CDR3 DNA follows: TGTGCCAGCACCTCCGGGACTGAAGCTTTCTTT. It yields the protein CASTSGTEAFF.

V and J are TRBV9 and TRBJ1-2; D is undetermined. Germline CDR1 reads SGDLS; CDR2 reads YYNGEE. The CDR3 covers 14 residues. Trimming cost V 0 bases and J 0 bases, with 6 bases left between them. The CDR3 nucleotides read TGTGCCAGCAGCGTAGTGAGTTCTAACTATGGCTACACCTTC. Its translation is CASSVVSSNYGYTF.